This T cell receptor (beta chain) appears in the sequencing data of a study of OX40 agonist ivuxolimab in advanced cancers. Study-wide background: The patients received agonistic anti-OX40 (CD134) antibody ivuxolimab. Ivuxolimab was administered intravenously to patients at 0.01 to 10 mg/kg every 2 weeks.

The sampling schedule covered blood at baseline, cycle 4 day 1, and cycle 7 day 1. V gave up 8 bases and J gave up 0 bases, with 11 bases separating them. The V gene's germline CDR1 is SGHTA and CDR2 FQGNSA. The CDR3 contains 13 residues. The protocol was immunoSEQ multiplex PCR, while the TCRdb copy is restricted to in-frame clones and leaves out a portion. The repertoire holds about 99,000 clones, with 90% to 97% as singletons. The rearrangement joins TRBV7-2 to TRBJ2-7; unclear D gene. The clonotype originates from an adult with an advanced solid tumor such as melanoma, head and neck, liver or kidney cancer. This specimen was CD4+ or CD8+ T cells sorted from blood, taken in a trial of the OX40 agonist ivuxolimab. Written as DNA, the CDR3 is TGTGCCAGCCGAAGCAGCGACTCCTACGAGCAGTACTTC. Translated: CASRSSDSYEQYF.